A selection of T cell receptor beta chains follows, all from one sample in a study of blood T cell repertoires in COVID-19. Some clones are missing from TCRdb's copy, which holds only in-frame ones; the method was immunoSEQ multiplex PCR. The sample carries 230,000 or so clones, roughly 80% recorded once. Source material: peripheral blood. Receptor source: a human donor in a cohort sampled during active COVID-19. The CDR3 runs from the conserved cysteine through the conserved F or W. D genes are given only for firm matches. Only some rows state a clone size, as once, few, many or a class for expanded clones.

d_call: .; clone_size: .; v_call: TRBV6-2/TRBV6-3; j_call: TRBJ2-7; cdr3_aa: CASTPEGSSYEQYF; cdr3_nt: TGTGCCAGCACCCCCGAGGGTAGCTCCTACGAGCAGTACTTC
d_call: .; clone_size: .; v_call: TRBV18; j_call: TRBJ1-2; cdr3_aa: CASSPTALTGFGYTF; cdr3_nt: TGTGCCAGCTCACCAACCGCCCTAACAGGGTTTGGCTACACCTTC
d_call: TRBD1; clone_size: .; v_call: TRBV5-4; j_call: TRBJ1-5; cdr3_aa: CASSAPDRGGNQPQHF; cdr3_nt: TGTGCCAGCAGCGCCCCGGACAGGGGAGGGAATCAGCCCCAGCATTTT
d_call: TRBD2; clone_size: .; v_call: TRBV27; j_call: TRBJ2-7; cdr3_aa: CASSSRLAGSFEQYF; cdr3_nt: TGTGCCAGCAGTTCCCGACTAGCGGGCTCCTTCGAGCAGTACTTC
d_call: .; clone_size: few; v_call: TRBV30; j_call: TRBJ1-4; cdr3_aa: CAWTRRGSEKLFF; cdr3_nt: TGTGCCTGGACCCGAAGGGGATCGGAAAAACTGTTTTTT
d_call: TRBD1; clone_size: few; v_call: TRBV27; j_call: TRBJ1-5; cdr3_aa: CASRMDRATNQPQHF; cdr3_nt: TGTGCCAGCAGAATGGACAGGGCCACCAATCAGCCCCAGCATTTT
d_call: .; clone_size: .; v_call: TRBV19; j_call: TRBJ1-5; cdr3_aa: CASSILLGGNQPQHF; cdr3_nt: TGTGCCAGTAGTATACTGCTCGGGGGCAATCAGCCCCAGCATTTT
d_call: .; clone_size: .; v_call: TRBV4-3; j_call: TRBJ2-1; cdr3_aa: CASSQFPGVNEQFF; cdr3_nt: TGCGCCAGCAGCCAGTTTCCGGGGGTAAATGAGCAGTTCTTC
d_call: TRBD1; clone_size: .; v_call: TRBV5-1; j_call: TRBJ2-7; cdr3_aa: CASSPSWTGVAYEQYF; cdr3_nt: TGCGCCAGCAGCCCGAGTTGGACAGGGGTAGCCTACGAGCAGTACTTC
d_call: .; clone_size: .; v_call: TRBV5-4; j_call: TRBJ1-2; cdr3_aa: CASSPGGDYGYTF; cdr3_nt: TGTGCCAGCAGCCCCGGAGGGGACTATGGCTACACCTTC
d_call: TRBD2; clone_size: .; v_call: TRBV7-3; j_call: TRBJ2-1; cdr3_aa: CASSLTSGIGNEQFF; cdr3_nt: TGTGCCAGCAGCTTAACCAGCGGGATAGGAAATGAGCAGTTCTTC
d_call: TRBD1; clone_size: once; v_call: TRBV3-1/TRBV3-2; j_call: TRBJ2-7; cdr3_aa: CASSLRDRDHEQYF; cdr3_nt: TGTGCCAGCAGCCTCAGGGACAGGGACCACGAGCAGTACTTC